The 17 T cell receptor beta chains below were found in one sample sequenced in a study of identical twins. MiXCR, run by TCRdb on the 5' RACE reads, gives a single entry per CDR3 protein. The table lists 640,000 or so distinct CDR3 sequences, roughly 6% of them singletons. Input material: naive T cells sorted from blood. These receptors were collected from a man aged 18 to 30 in good health.

This clonotype occurred many times. The genes are TRBV29-1 and TRBJ1-1; TRBD1 matches 7 bases. V was clipped by 7 bases and J by 5 bases; unmatched bases: 7. The CDR3 has 12 amino acids. Looked up from germline, CDR1 is SQVTM and CDR2 is ANQGSEA. The CDR3 here is CSADRVETEAFF. Here the CDR3 DNA reads TGCAGCGCCGACAGGGTGGAGACTGAAGCTTTCTTT.

This chain joins TRBV7-3 and TRBJ2-1; 7 bases align to TRBD2. V was clipped by 2 bases and J by 10 bases; unmatched bases: 2. This CDR3 is 12 amino acids long. Germline lookup yields CDR1 SGHTA and CDR2 FQGTGA. The CDR3 nucleotides read TGTGCCAGCAGCTTAGCGGGAGAAGAGCAGTTCTTC. This sequence encodes CASSLAGEEQFF.

This sequence joins TRBV7-9 and TRBJ2-7; D is tentatively TRBD1 or TRBD2 (5 bases each). This CDR3 comprises 14 residues. Between the trimmed V and J ends, which lost 4 bases and 5 bases, there was a span of 15 bases. Looked up from germline, CDR1 is SEHNR and CDR2 is FQNEAQ (reference sequence). The CDR3 DNA is TGTGCCAGCAGCTCCGGGACCAAGGTACACGAGCAGTACGTC. It is translated as CASSSGTKVHEQYV.

The rearrangement joins TRBV19 to TRBJ2-7, with a possible D match to TRBD2 (6 bases). Germline CDR1 LNHDA, CDR2 SQIVND (reference sequence). V lost 3 bases and J 0 bases, leaving 9 bases between the germline ends. This CDR3 region has 14 residues. The DNA for the CDR3 is TGTGCCAGTAGTATCGGGGGAGACTCCTACGAGCAGTACTTC. This encodes CASSIGGDSYEQYF.

The table lists this clonotype with many counts. The chain joins TRBV29-1 to TRBJ1-1; 7 nucleotides line up with TRBD1. CDR1 SQVTM and CDR2 ANQGSEA come from the germline V gene. The trim removed 3 bases at V and 5 bases at J, leaving 6 bases unmatched. CDR3 length: 13 amino acids. The CDR3 DNA reads as TGCAGCGTTGACCCCCCGGACAGGACTGAAGCTTTCTTT. Translating gives CSVDPPDRTEAFF.

This clonotype occurred many times. V is TRBV29-1 and J is TRBJ2-5, with unresolved D. This CDR3 comprises 14 residues. V shed 6 bases and J shed 2 bases, with 16 bases lying between them. The germline V gene has CDR1 SQVTM and CDR2 ANQGSEA. CDR3 residues: CSVEYSSAQETQYF. The DNA of the CDR3 is TGCAGCGTCGAATATTCGAGTGCTCAAGAGACCCAGTACTTC.

The chain uses TRBV4-2 and TRBJ2-2; 8 nucleotides align to TRBD2. Per germline, CDR1 LGHNA and CDR2 YNFKEQ. The CDR3 consists of 16 residues. V trimming: 0 bases; J trimming: 5 bases; junction bases outside the gene matches: 5. DNA of the CDR3: TGTGCCAGCAGCCAAGATCGGCCTAGCGGGACCGGGGAGCTGTTTTTT. Its protein product is CASSQDRPSGTGELFF.

This clonotype has at least ten counts. The chain recombines TRBV20-1 with TRBJ2-5; no reliable D call. The V end lost 7 bases, the J end lost 5 bases, and 8 bases lay between the germline ends. CDR3 length equals 10 residues. The germline V gene encodes CDR1 DFQATT and CDR2 SNEGSKA (reference sequence). CDR3 region: CSGYRETQYF. The CDR3 bases are TGCAGTGGCTACCGGGAGACCCAGTACTTC.

This clonotype was observed at least ten times. The genes are TRBV11-2 and TRBJ2-7, with 12 bases matching TRBD2. V lost 6 bases, J lost 5 bases, and 11 bases stayed unmatched. Germline CDR1 reads SGHAT; CDR2 reads FQNNGV. The CDR3 loop spans 16 amino acids. CDR3 bases: TGTGCCAGCAGGATGGGCCCGACTAGCGGGGGCGACGAGCAGTACTTC. Amino acids: CASRMGPTSGGDEQYF.

At least ten counts were recorded for this clonotype. This rearrangement joins TRBV5-1 to TRBJ2-1; TRBD2 is a possible D gene (5 bases). The CDR3 is 11 amino acids. V shed 7 bases and J shed 6 bases, with 8 bases lying between them. Germline V gene sequence: CDR1 SGHRS, CDR2 YFSETQ. CDR3 in amino acids: CASGRGNEQFF. The CDR3 nucleotides read TGCGCCAGCGGTCGGGGCAATGAGCAGTTCTTC.

The chain uses TRBV12-5 and TRBJ2-3, with unresolved D. CDR3 length: 11 residues. Germline V gene lookup returns CDR1 LGHNT and CDR2 FRNRAP. The V end lost 5 bases, the J end lost 11 bases, and 11 bases lay between the germline ends. The CDR3 nucleotides are TGTGCTAGTGGTCTTTACTTGGGGCAGTATTTT. Translating it yields CASGLYLGQYF.

This clonotype appeared a few times. The chain recombines TRBV11-2 with TRBJ2-3; 7 positions agree with TRBD1. V shed 4 bases and J 0 bases; nucleotides not matched to a gene: 7. Germline-derived CDR1 and CDR2 are SGHAT and FQNNGV. The CDR3 sequence is 16 residues long. This CDR3 reads CASSSLDRSSTDTQYF. The CDR3 nucleotides are TGTGCCAGCAGCTCACTGGACAGGTCTAGCACAGATACGCAGTATTTT.

This clonotype has only a few counts. The chain joins TRBV20-1 to TRBJ2-3; D is unresolved. V was cut by 2 bases and J by 0 bases, with 3 bases left in between. This CDR3 comprises 12 residues. The germline gives CDR1 DFQATT, CDR2 SNEGSKA (reference sequence). DNA of the CDR3: TGCAGTGCTAGACAGAGCACAGATACGCAGTATTTT. Translated, it gives CSARQSTDTQYF.

This clonotype was counted ten times or more. This sequence joins TRBV3-1 and TRBJ2-1, with D unclear. Per the germline V gene, CDR1 is LGHDT and CDR2 is YNNKEL (reference sequence). This CDR3 is 14 amino acids long. Trimming stripped 0 bases from V and 7 bases from J, with 10 bases between. CDR3 DNA sequence: TGTGCCAGCAGCCAAGATCGAGAGGTGAATGAGCAGTTCTTC. Protein sequence: CASSQDREVNEQFF.

This clonotype has at least ten counts. The rearrangement uses TRBV6-1 and TRBJ1-5; D ambiguous. This CDR3 region has 11 residues. CDR1 is MNHNS and CDR2 is SASEGT in the germline V gene. The V gene lost 4 bases and the J gene lost 3 bases, with 1 base spanning the gap. CDR3 coding DNA: TGTGCCAGCAGTGCCAATCAGCCCCAGCATTTT. It yields the protein CASSANQPQHF.

This clonotype was counted at least ten times. The chain uses TRBV6-2 or TRBV6-3 and TRBJ1-5, with D unresolved. Germline V gene data show CDR1 as MNHEY and CDR2 as SVGEGT. CDR3 size: 14 residues. Trimming took 6 bases from V and 2 from J, leaving 11 bases between them. As DNA, the CDR3 is TGTGCCAGCAGCACGATTGGAGGCAATCAGCCCCAGCATTTT. Translating gives CASSTIGGNQPQHF.

This clonotype was counted between two and nine times. V gene TRBV4-2 combines with J gene TRBJ2-7; 8 bases are shared with TRBD1. The CDR3 has 15 residues. CDR1 is LGHNA and CDR2 is YNFKEQ in the germline V gene. The V and J ends lost 11 bases and 3 bases, in that order; junction bases with no gene match: 15. The CDR3 reads CASSQSRDRFYEQYF. The CDR3 coding sequence is TGTGCCTCCTCTCAGAGCCGGGACAGGTTCTACGAGCAGTACTTC.